The table lists the clone carrying this TCR beta chain with many counts. Its specificity is unknown. Per the study methods: What underpinned the distant-metastasis classifier for papillary thyroid cancer was the set of CDR3 differences across clinicopathological groups. Using MiXCR, TCRdb reanalyzed the PCR reads. TCRdb, rather than the study authors, made the V and J calls. Of about 92,000 clones listed, just under 15% were seen once; the top ten hold 3.6%. This entry belongs to a study of metastatic and nonmetastatic thyroid tumors. Study-level information: Repertoire comparisons spanned blood and tumor or nodule tissue from malignant and benign thyroid patients.

Before thyroid surgery, none of the patients had received any treatment. Trimming removed 0 bases at V and 3 bases at J, with 12 bases between. The CDR3 loop spans 14 amino acids. Germline V gives CDR1 DFQATT, CDR2 SNEGSKA (reference sequence). Study-wide results and limits: Benign nodules reportedly had significantly lower TCR beta diversity than malignant thyroid tumors in blood and tumor.

This chain connects TRBV20-1 to TRBJ2-7, with a weak D call TRBD1 (6 bases). What was sequenced was blood. This clonotype originated in a female donor with papillary thyroid cancer or a benign thyroid nodule (not recorded which). Some clones in this sample may be carry-over from other donors' samples. CDR3 sequence (DNA): TGCAGTGCTAGAGATCCTAAACAGGGCTACGAGCAGTACTTC. It translates to CSARDPKQGYEQYF.